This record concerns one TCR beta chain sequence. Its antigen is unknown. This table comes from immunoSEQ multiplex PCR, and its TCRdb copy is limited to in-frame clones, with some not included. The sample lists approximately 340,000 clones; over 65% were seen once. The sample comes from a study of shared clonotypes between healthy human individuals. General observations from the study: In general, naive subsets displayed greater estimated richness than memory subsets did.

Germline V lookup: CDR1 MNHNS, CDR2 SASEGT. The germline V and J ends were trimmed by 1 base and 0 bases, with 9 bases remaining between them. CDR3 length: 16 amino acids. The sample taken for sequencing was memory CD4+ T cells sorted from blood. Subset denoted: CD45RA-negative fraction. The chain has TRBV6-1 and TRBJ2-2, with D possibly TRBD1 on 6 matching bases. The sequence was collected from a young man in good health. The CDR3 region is CASSEGTVPNTGELFF. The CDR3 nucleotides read TGTGCCAGCAGTGAAGGGACAGTCCCGAACACCGGGGAGCTGTTTTTT.